The 31 T cell receptor beta chains reported below all come from one sample, sequenced in a study of blood T cell repertoires in COVID-19. The repertoire was sequenced with immunoSEQ multiplex PCR; TCRdb's copy has only in-frame clones and lacks some. The repertoire holds some 87,000 clones, with about 92% as singletons. Sample: peripheral blood. These receptor sequences come from a woman aged 55-70 years with active COVID-19.

CDR3 nucleotides: TGTGCCAGCAGCCGCGGACAGCAGGACTATGGCTACACCTTC. It encodes CASSRGQQDYGYTF. The chain is built from TRBV7-9 and TRBJ1-2, with D perhaps TRBD1 (6 bases). The CDR3 extends over 14 amino acids. Trimming removed 5 bases from V and 3 bases from J, with 13 bases in between. Germline loops: CDR1 SEHNR, CDR2 FQNEAQ (reference sequence).

The chain carries TRBV5-1 and TRBJ2-5; 7 nucleotides align to TRBD2. The CDR3 is 15 amino acids. J gave up 2 bases and V 7 bases, and 11 bases lay outside the gene matches. CDR1 and CDR2 (germline): SGHRS, YFSETQ. CDR3 protein: CASLVASGVQETQYF. CDR3 in DNA: TGCGCCAGCTTAGTGGCTAGCGGAGTACAAGAGACCCAGTACTTC.

The chain is built from TRBV5-5 and TRBJ2-6, with D uncertain. The V gene lost 0 bases and the J gene lost 0 bases, with 10 bases spanning the gap. The CDR3 consists of 17 residues. The germline V gene has CDR1 SGHKS and CDR2 YYEKEE (reference sequence). CDR3 coding DNA: TGTGCCAGCAGCTTGGAGCCCTTACTCTCTGGGGCCAACGTCCTGACTTTC. Translation: CASSLEPLLSGANVLTF.

This chain connects TRBV6-1 to TRBJ2-1; D ambiguous. The CDR3 has 15 residues. V was trimmed by 2 bases and J by 2 bases, leaving 10 bases between them. Germline CDR1 reads MNHNS; CDR2 reads SASEGT. The DNA of the CDR3 is TGTGCCAGCAGTGAATTGCTTGGAGCCTACAATGAGCAGTTCTTC. This translates into CASSELLGAYNEQFF.

J is TRBJ2-1 and V is TRBV24-1; 9 bases line up with TRBD1. Unmatched junction bases numbered 8, after V lost 3 bases and J lost 6 bases. Germline CDR1 is KGHDR and CDR2 is SFDVKD. The CDR3 extends over 16 amino acids. This chain's CDR3 is CATSDGGTGLGNEQFF. The CDR3 coding sequence is TGTGCCACCAGTGATGGGGGGACAGGGCTGGGCAATGAGCAGTTCTTC.

The chain is built from TRBV27 and TRBJ2-7; possibly TRBD2 for D (5 bases). The CDR3 is 15 amino acids. Per germline, CDR1 MNHEY and CDR2 SMNVEV (reference sequence). Trimming took 6 bases from V and 0 from J, leaving 15 bases between them. The CDR3 DNA sequence: TGTGCCAGCAGCCGTCGGAGCGGAAGCTCCTACGAGCAGTACTTC. Its protein is CASSRRSGSSYEQYF.

V and J are TRBV28 and TRBJ2-4; 9 bases map to TRBD2. Per the germline V gene, CDR1 is MDHEN and CDR2 is SYDVKM. J was trimmed by 4 bases and V by 2 bases; bases with no gene match: 9. There are 17 residues in the CDR3. The DNA for the CDR3 is TGTGCCAGCAGTTTAAGGCCTAGCGGGGCCCTTAAAAACATTCAGTACTTC. Translated, it gives CASSLRPSGALKNIQYF.

The sample holds many counts of this clone. The chain joins TRBV7-8 to TRBJ2-3; maybe TRBD2 (5 bases). The CDR3 has 14 amino acids. Per the germline V gene, CDR1 is SGHVS and CDR2 is FQNEAQ. Trimming took off 8 bases at V and 6 bases at J, with 18 bases between the two ends. CDR3 DNA: TGTGCCAGCCTAGCTCGGGGTCTTCGGGATACGCAGTATTTT. Its protein is CASLARGLRDTQYF. The full variable domain, completed using reference TRBV7-8 and TRBJ2-3, is GAGVSQSPRYKVAKRGQDVALRCDPISGHVSLFWYQQALGQGPEFLTYFQNEAQLDKSGLPSDRFFAERPEGSVSTLKIQRTQQEDSAVYLCASLARGLRDTQYFGPGTRLTVL.

The J gene is TRBJ2-2, the V gene TRBV15; 7 nucleotides agree with TRBD1. With 1 base clipped from V and 0 bases from J, the junction kept 8 bases outside the gene matches. CDR1 is LNHNV, CDR2 YYDKDF, per germline (reference sequence). The CDR3 has 18 amino acids. CDR3 region: CATSRGTGSPANTGELFF. CDR3 nucleotide sequence: TGTGCCACCAGCAGAGGGACAGGTTCCCCCGCGAACACCGGGGAGCTGTTTTTT. Together with reference TRBV15 and TRBJ2-2, the CDR3 gives the full variable domain: DAMVIQNPRYQVTQFGKPVTLSCSQTLNHNVMYWYQQKSSQAPKLLFHYYDKDFNNEADTPDNFQSRRPNTSFCFLDIRSPGLGDTAMYLCATSRGTGSPANTGELFFGEGSRLTVL.

The gene calls are TRBV19 and TRBJ1-5; D is ambiguous. V was trimmed by 5 bases and J by 6 bases, leaving 14 bases between them. The CDR3 runs to 14 residues. CDR1 and CDR2 (germline): LNHDA, SQIVND (reference sequence). Here the CDR3 reads CASSLTTLGQPQHF. CDR3 nucleotide sequence: TGTGCCAGTAGTCTGACGACTTTGGGTCAGCCCCAGCATTTT. Combining the CDR3 with reference TRBV19 and TRBJ1-5 gives the whole variable domain DGGITQSPKYLFRKEGQNVTLSCEQNLNHDAMYWYRQDPGQGLRLIYYSQIVNDFQKGDIAEGYSVSREKKESFPLTVTSAQKNPTAFYLCASSLTTLGQPQHFGDGTRLSIL.

V gene TRBV7-9 combines with J gene TRBJ1-4; no clear D. V shed 3 bases and J shed 3 bases, with 8 bases lying between them. The CDR3 spans 14 residues. CDR1 SEHNR and CDR2 FQNEAQ come from the germline V gene (reference sequence). CDR3 coding DNA: TGTGCCAGCAGCTTGTCGTCGGCTAATGAAAAACTGTTTTTT. The encoded protein is CASSLSSANEKLFF.

This clone was picked up a small number of times. V is TRBV9 and J is TRBJ2-7; 11 bases align to TRBD2. The CDR3 has 12 amino acids. Germline CDR1 reads SGDLS; CDR2 reads YYNGEE. Unmatched junction bases numbered 0, after V lost 3 bases and J lost 7 bases. CDR3 region: CASSGLAGEQYF. The CDR3, as DNA: TGTGCCAGCAGCGGACTAGCGGGGGAGCAGTACTTC.

The gene calls are TRBV28 and TRBJ1-1; D call uncertain. Germline V gives CDR1 MDHEN, CDR2 SYDVKM. V was shortened by 2 bases and J by 0 bases, with 7 bases between the two germline ends. This CDR3 has 14 residues. The CDR3 here is CASSLLQLNTEAFF. The DNA of the CDR3 is TGTGCCAGCAGTTTACTACAGCTGAACACTGAAGCTTTCTTT.

The chain is built from TRBV29-1 and TRBJ1-1, with TRBD1 as a possible D gene (5 bases). The length of the CDR3 is 13 residues. Trimming left V 7 bases short and J 3 bases short, with 15 bases between. Germline values: CDR1 SQVTM, CDR2 ANQGSEA. CDR3: CSARGGGDTEAFF. The DNA for the CDR3 is TGCAGCGCGCGGGGGGGAGGAGACACTGAAGCTTTCTTT.

J is TRBJ1-5 and V is TRBV5-1, with 8 bases matching TRBD1. The CDR3 covers 15 residues. CDR1 is SGHRS and CDR2 is YFSETQ in the germline V gene. The ends lost 4 bases at V and 4 bases at J; junction bases unmatched: 7. The CDR3 is CASSPGRDRNQPQHF. The DNA for the CDR3 is TGCGCCAGCAGCCCTGGTCGGGACAGGAATCAGCCCCAGCATTTT.

The chain uses TRBV27 and TRBJ2-7; TRBD2 aligns across 9 bases. The V and J ends lost 6 bases and 3 bases, in that order; junction bases with no gene match: 6. The germline V gene encodes CDR1 MNHEY and CDR2 SMNVEV (reference sequence). This CDR3 contains 14 residues. CDR3 coding DNA: TGTGCCAGCAGGGTAGCGGGGGTATTCTACGAGCAGTACTTC. Protein: CASRVAGVFYEQYF.

J is TRBJ1-1 and V is TRBV2; D might be TRBD1 (5 bases). The CDR3 covers 15 residues. V lost 8 bases, J lost 1 base, and 17 bases lay in between. CDR1 and CDR2 from the germline V gene are SNHLY and FYNNEI. The DNA of the CDR3 is TGTGCCAGCCCCCCGGACGGGGGGAAGAACACTGAAGCTTTCTTT. Translation: CASPPDGGKNTEAFF.

V and J are TRBV3-1 (or the pseudogene TRBV3-2) and TRBJ2-2, with D possibly TRBD1 on 6 matching bases. Trimming pared 4 bases from V and 7 bases from J, leaving 16 bases between. Germline V gene data show CDR1 as LGHDT and CDR2 as YNNKEL (reference sequence). The CDR3 extends over 15 amino acids. CDR3 amino acids: CASSRGFQGSGELFF. DNA for the CDR3: TGTGCCAGCAGCCGCGGGTTTCAGGGGAGCGGGGAGCTGTTTTTT.

The J gene is TRBJ2-7, the V gene TRBV18; a weak D match, TRBD2 (7 bases). CDR3 length equals 16 residues. Trimming took off 1 base at V and 5 bases at J, with 18 bases between the two ends. Germline V gives CDR1 KGHSH, CDR2 LQKENI. The DNA of the CDR3 is TGTGCCAGCTCACCACAGGGAGGGGGACAAACTAACGAGCAGTACTTC. Translated, it gives CASSPQGGGQTNEQYF. Full variable domain (rest looked up from reference TRBV18 and TRBJ2-7): NAGVMQNPRHLVRRRGQEARLRCSPMKGHSHVYWYRQLPEEGLKFMVYLQKENIIDESGMPKERFSAEFPKEGPSILRIQQVVRGDSAAYFCASSPQGGGQTNEQYFGPGTRLTVT.

The chain links TRBV7-2 to TRBJ1-6, with unresolved D. CDR3 length equals 15 residues. Germline V CDR1 and CDR2: SGHTA, FQGNSA. Trimming removed 3 bases at V and 0 bases at J, with 6 bases between. In nucleotides, the CDR3 is TGTGCCAGCAGCTTTGGGAGCTCCTATAATTCACCCCTCCACTTT. Residues: CASSFGSSYNSPLHF.

V is TRBV24-1 and J is TRBJ1-1; a possible D gene is TRBD1 (6 bases). CDR1 and CDR2 from the germline V gene are KGHDR and SFDVKD. This CDR3 comprises 15 residues. The V and J ends lost 3 bases and 3 bases respectively, with 13 bases between them. In nucleotides, the CDR3 is TGTGCCACCAGTGATCCTCAACAGGGAGACACTGAAGCTTTCTTT. Protein: CATSDPQQGDTEAFF.

This chain connects TRBV7-9 to TRBJ2-1, with D maybe TRBD2 (6 bases). CDR3 size: 12 residues. CDR1 SEHNR and CDR2 FQNEAQ come from the germline V gene (reference sequence). Trimming removed 5 bases at V and 7 bases at J, with 9 bases between. CDR3 in amino acids: CASSVRGNEQFF. The CDR3 DNA reads TGTGCCAGCAGCGTCCGGGGGAATGAGCAGTTCTTC.

The V call is TRBV30, the J call TRBJ1-6, with D maybe TRBD1 (5 bases). This CDR3 has 17 amino acids. Per germline, CDR1 GTSNPN and CDR2 SVGIG (reference sequence). The V end was cut by 0 bases, the J end by 8 bases, with 20 bases between. CDR3 coding DNA: TGTGCCTGGAGTGTTTCGGCGGGGCGGGTTGTCGATTCACCCCTCCACTTT. Translating it yields CAWSVSAGRVVDSPLHF.

This chain joins TRBV12-5 and TRBJ2-1, with 10 bases lining up with TRBD2. The length of the CDR3 is 15 residues. V lost 3 bases and J lost 4; bases outside the gene matches: 3. Germline V gene data show CDR1 as LGHNT and CDR2 as FRNRAP. In DNA, the CDR3 is TGTGCTAGTGGTTTAATAGCGGGGGGTTACAATGAGCAGTTCTTC. Translation gives CASGLIAGGYNEQFF.

CDR3: CASSLSQRSSLHF. CDR3 coding DNA: TGTGCCAGCAGTTTAAGTCAGCGGTCTAGCCTCCACTTT. V usage is TRBV12-3 or TRBV12-4 and J usage is TRBJ1-6; D unresolved. The CDR3 totals 13 residues. Trimming stripped 2 bases from V and 15 bases from J, with 14 bases between.

The chain has TRBV9 and TRBJ1-2, with D tentatively TRBD1 (5 bases). Germline V gene data show CDR1 as SGDLS and CDR2 as YYNGEE. The CDR3 spans 14 residues. V shed 4 bases and J shed 7 bases, with 17 bases lying between them. This CDR3 is CASSPWGGEGGYTF. CDR3 DNA sequence: TGTGCCAGCAGCCCCTGGGGAGGGGAGGGTGGCTACACCTTC.

The genes are TRBV7-9 and TRBJ1-5, with 7 bases that match TRBD1. CDR3 length equals 14 residues. V was pared by 1 base and J by 7 bases, with 4 bases of the junction left unmatched. Per germline, CDR1 SEHNR and CDR2 FQNEAQ (reference sequence). CDR3 DNA sequence: TGTGCCAGCAGCTTAGAGGGGGCGGGCCAGCCCCAGCATTTT. Protein product: CASSLEGAGQPQHF. The variable domain in full, with the rest retrieved from reference TRBV7-9 and TRBJ1-5, is DTGVSQNPRHKITKRGQNVTFRCDPISEHNRLYWYRQTLGQGPEFLTYFQNEAQLEKSRLLSDRFSAERPKGSFSTLEIQRTEQGDSAMYLCASSLEGAGQPQHFGDGTRLSIL.

The V call is TRBV15, the J call TRBJ1-5; D unclear. CDR3 length equals 13 residues. Trimming removed 0 bases from V and 6 bases from J, with 6 bases in between. The germline V gene encodes CDR1 LNHNV and CDR2 YYDKDF (reference sequence). The CDR3 loop reads CATSRDLVQPQHF. In DNA form, the CDR3 reads TGTGCCACCAGCAGAGACTTAGTTCAGCCCCAGCATTTT. The whole variable domain, filled in from reference TRBV15 and TRBJ1-5, reads DAMVIQNPRYQVTQFGKPVTLSCSQTLNHNVMYWYQQKSSQAPKLLFHYYDKDFNNEADTPDNFQSRRPNTSFCFLDIRSPGLGDTAMYLCATSRDLVQPQHFGDGTRLSIL.

Only one count was recorded for this clone. The rearrangement links TRBV10-3 to TRBJ1-1; the match to TRBD1 covers 9 bases. Germline loops: CDR1 ENHRY, CDR2 SYGVKD. The CDR3 is made up of 17 amino acids. V gave up 7 bases and J gave up 1 base; unmatched junction bases: 13. As DNA, the CDR3 is TGTGCCATCACCCCCCAGGGGGACAGGGAGACGAACACTGAAGCTTTCTTT. Its protein is CAITPQGDRETNTEAFF.

V and J are TRBV7-8 and TRBJ1-6; the D is unclear. Per the germline V gene, CDR1 is SGHVS and CDR2 is FQNEAQ. The V end was cut by 7 bases, the J end by 4 bases, with 11 bases between. The CDR3 contains 14 residues. This CDR3 reads CASTPDTYNSPLHF. CDR3 nucleotides: TGTGCCAGCACCCCTGACACTTATAATTCACCCCTCCACTTT.

The chain carries TRBV6-5 and TRBJ2-1, with 10 nucleotides matching TRBD2. The CDR3 is made up of 14 amino acids. CDR1 MNHEY and CDR2 SVGAGI come from the germline V gene. The V segment lost 6 bases and the J segment 7 bases; nucleotides outside the gene matches: 6. The CDR3 region is CASRPGLARNEQFF. The CDR3 DNA follows: TGTGCCAGCAGGCCGGGACTAGCGAGGAATGAGCAGTTCTTC.